The clone carrying this TCR beta chain showed up many times. Its specificity is unknown. The missing CDR3 end, 3 residues past where the read stops, is filled in from the germline J gene. This record comes from a study of T cell clonality in common variable immunodeficiency. The CDR3 is 15 residues long. Between the trimmed V and J ends, which lost 4 bases and 7 bases, there was a span of 17 bases. Per germline, CDR1 SNHLY and CDR2 FYNNEI. Profiling relied on immunoSEQ multiplex PCR, and the TCRdb table lists in-frame clones only, not all of them. Altogether fewer than 75,000 clones were found in the sample, and no singletons occur. General study points: Shared TCRbeta clones were fewer between CVID subjects than controls.

The origin of this receptor is a person aged 18 to 75 in good health. Specimen: peripheral blood mononuclear cells. This sequence joins TRBV2 and TRBJ1-5; a weak D match, TRBD1 (5 bases). CDR3 region: CASSADSFGKQPQHF. CDR3 DNA (partial): TGTGCCAGCAGTGCTGACAGCTTCGGAAAACAGCCC.